Sequencing of this T cell receptor beta chain was carried out in a study of cytomegalovirus exposure and HLA in healthy donors. Study-wide background: Sequencing of some 190 million T cells in an earlier analysis found 100 million or so unique TCR beta sequences.

The germline CDR1 and CDR2 sequences are MNHNY and SVGAGI (reference sequence). The CDR3 length is 16 residues. Trimming at V came to 2 bases and at J to 6 bases, leaving 9 bases not matched to a gene. Study-wide results and limits: Earlier analysis found most TCR beta V segments productive about 90% or about 30% of the time. A further, later analysis showed that HLA-associated TCR beta chains (compared with equally common others) were more clonally expanded. The authors listed approximately 160 TCR beta chains as cytomegalovirus-associated.

PCR primers comprised 60 Vbeta and 13 Jbeta primers. The table came from immunoSEQ multiplex PCR; TCRdb's copy has only in-frame clones and leaves some out. This sample's clone table lists roughly 150,000 clones. As regards this clone: Its antigen is unidentified.

V usage is TRBV6-6 and J usage is TRBJ1-5; TRBD1 matches at 8 bases. The material sequenced was PBMCs. The TCR originated in a woman in her 50s in good health and CMV-seronegative. The CDR3 DNA follows: TGTGCCAGCAGTTACACAGGGGGTGGTAATAGTCAGCCCCAGCATTTT. The encoded protein is CASSYTGGGNSQPQHF.